The clone carrying this T cell receptor (beta chain) came up once. The germline CDR1 and CDR2 sequences are KGHSH and LQKENI. The length of the CDR3 is 13 residues. With 5 bases removed from V and 3 bases from J, the gap between germline ends came to 10 bases. The authors' processing: The assay estimated nucleated cells by amplifying reference gene primers. Sequencing used immunoSEQ multiplex PCR; TCRdb keeps in-frame clones, though not all of them. The DNA was the basis for D and trimming; V, J and clone size are from that table. The sample yields about 46,000 clones, about 90% seen once. This entry comes from a study of blood T cell repertoires in COVID-19. Study context: Material from acute and convalescent COVID-19 was sourced from the United States, Italy and Spain. Sources were T cells, B-cell-depleted T cells, or PBMCs; the material itself was cDNA or gDNA.

This clonotype was obtained from a human donor in a cohort sampled during active COVID-19. The chain couples TRBV18 to TRBJ1-1; D possibly corresponds to TRBD1 (5 bases). Sequenced: peripheral blood. CDR3 nucleotides: TGTGCCAGCTCAAAGGGGATAGACACTGAAGCTTTCTTT. Translating gives CASSKGIDTEAFF.